This entry concerns a single T cell receptor beta chain. The CDR3 consists of 14 residues. V lost 6 bases and J 3 bases, leaving 15 bases between the germline ends. CDR1 SGHRS and CDR2 YFSETQ come from the germline V gene. Measured with immunoSEQ multiplex PCR; TCRdb has only the in-frame clones, and not every one. The table lists 90,000 to 150,000 clones, approximately 87% of them singletons. The data derive from a study of control samples from healthy donors and cancer patients. Material for sequencing was blood. The V and J genes are TRBV5-1 and TRBJ1-1, with unresolved D. This sequence was found in a man under 40 in good health. The CDR3 loop reads CASKSRARDTEAFF. For the CDR3, the DNA is TGCGCCAGCAAGTCGAGGGCTCGGGACACTGAAGCTTTCTTT. The entire variable domain, with the rest obtained from reference TRBV5-1 and TRBJ1-1, is as follows: KAGVTQTPRYLIKTRGQQVTLSCSPISGHRSVSWYQQTPGQGLQFLFEYFSETQRNKGNFPGRFSGRQFSNSRSEMNVSTLELGDSALYLCASKSRARDTEAFFGQGTRLTVV.